The sequence of this TCR beta chain was determined in a study of shared clonotypes between healthy human individuals. Here immunoSEQ multiplex PCR was the method, and the copy in TCRdb shows in-frame clones only, minus some. Here the sample spans 450,000 to 600,000 clones, 79% being singletons. The germline V gene has CDR1 SGHRS and CDR2 YFSETQ. V was clipped by 4 bases and J by 5 bases; unmatched bases: 13. This CDR3 is built from 16 residues. Sequenced: PBMCs. The rearrangement links TRBV5-1 to TRBJ1-1; 8 positions match TRBD1. The clonotype originates from a woman aged 40 to 55 in good health. Some clones in this sample may be carry-over from other donors' samples. The DNA for the CDR3 is TGCGCCAGCAGCGCGGGGGTAGACAGGGGAAGAACTGAAGCTTTCTTT. Residues: CASSAGVDRGRTEAFF.